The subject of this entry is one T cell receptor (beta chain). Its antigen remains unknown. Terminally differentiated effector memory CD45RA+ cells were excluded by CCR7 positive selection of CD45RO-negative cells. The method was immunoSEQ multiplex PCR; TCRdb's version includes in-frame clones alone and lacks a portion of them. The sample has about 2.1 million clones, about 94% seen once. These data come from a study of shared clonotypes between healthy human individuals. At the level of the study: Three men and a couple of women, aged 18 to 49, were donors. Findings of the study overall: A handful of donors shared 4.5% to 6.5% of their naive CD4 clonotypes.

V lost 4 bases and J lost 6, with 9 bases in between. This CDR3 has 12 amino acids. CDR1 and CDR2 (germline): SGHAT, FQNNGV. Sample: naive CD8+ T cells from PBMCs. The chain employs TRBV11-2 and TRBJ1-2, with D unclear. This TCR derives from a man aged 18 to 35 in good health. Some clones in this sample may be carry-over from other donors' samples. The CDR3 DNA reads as TGTGCCAGCAGCTCCGGGCGGGATGGCTACACCTTC. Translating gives CASSSGRDGYTF.